The following is a T cell receptor (beta chain) sequence with its context. The entry originates in a study of blood T cell repertoires in COVID-19. Authors' processing steps: Nucleated cell number was recorded as an estimate derived from reference gene primer amplification. TCRdb's table, derived via immunoSEQ multiplex PCR, lists solely in-frame clones and lacks some. V and J calls and clone size are those listed in that table; D and trimming were worked out from the DNA. The sample has around 55,000 clones, around 80% seen once; the top ten hold about 6%. There are 15 residues in the CDR3. The germline V and J ends were trimmed by 4 bases and 1 base, with 12 bases remaining between them. Germline CDR1 is SGDLS and CDR2 is YYNGEE.

J is TRBJ1-3 and V is TRBV9; D possibly corresponds to TRBD1 (6 bases). Sample: peripheral blood. The TCR originated in a human donor in a cohort sampled during active or convalescent COVID-19. The CDR3 reads CASSPGQPSGNTIYF. CDR3 DNA sequence: TGTGCCAGCAGCCCAGGACAGCCGTCTGGAAACACCATATATTTT.